Described below is a single T cell receptor (beta chain) sequence and its context. Its antigen is not identified. V was shortened by 5 bases and J by 0 bases, with 11 bases between the two germline ends. CDR1 MDHEN and CDR2 SYDVKM come from the germline V gene. The length of the CDR3 is 14 residues. This record belongs to a study of OX40 agonist ivuxolimab in advanced cancers. The overall study: Of the participants, 35% to 50% had some prior anti-PD-1, anti-PD-L1 or anti-CTLA-4 therapy, which was allowed.

Exclusion applied to patients with autoimmune disease history or systemic immunosuppression. Here immunoSEQ multiplex PCR was the method, and the copy in TCRdb shows in-frame clones only, minus some. The sample has over 150,000 clones, 94% seen once; the top ten hold around 0.31%. Study-wide results and caveats: CD8+ T cells averaged more expanded clones than CD4+. At 0.1 to 3.0 mg/kg and by week 6, CD4+ and CD8+ T cells in the blood had expanded clonally.

The rearrangement joins TRBV28 to TRBJ2-7; D uncertain. Material: CD4+ or CD8+ T cells sorted from blood, obtained in a trial of the OX40 agonist ivuxolimab. This clonotype originated in an adult with an advanced solid tumor such as melanoma, head and neck, liver or kidney cancer. The CDR3 region has the DNA TGTGCCAGCAGTCCCACCTCTAGCTCCTACGAGCAGTACTTC. Its translation: CASSPTSSSYEQYF. The complete variable domain, with remaining parts taken from reference TRBV28 and TRBJ2-7, reads DVKVTQSSRYLVKRTGEKVFLECVQDMDHENMFWYRQDPGLGLRLIYFSYDVKMKEKGDIPEGYSVSREKKERFSLILESASTNQTSMYLCASSPTSSSYEQYFGPGTRLTVT.